This TCR beta chain came from a study of human thymus T cells. Study findings and constraints: Highly overlapping thymic repertoires in unrelated individuals were reported by related research. Repertoires sampled from thymus and blood appeared biased in V and J gene usage.

With regard to this clone: The antigen remains undetermined.

Sequencing used immunoSEQ multiplex PCR; TCRdb keeps in-frame clones, though not all of them. The table lists tens of thousands of clones, roughly 97% of them singletons. Corrective cardiac surgery supplied the resected thymus tissue. Congenital heart defects were the reason for the corrective surgery that the donors, healthy Finnish infants, were having. The CDR3 extends over 12 amino acids. V was trimmed by 4 bases and J by 7 bases, leaving 13 bases between them. In germline, CDR1 is SQVTM, CDR2 ANQGSEA. This receptor was taken from a boy under two years old with a congenital heart defect but otherwise immunologically healthy. Sequencing used thymus tissue. This chain links TRBV29-1 with TRBJ1-1; D gene ambiguous. CDR3 protein: CSVAGSDVEAFF. The CDR3 region has the DNA TGCAGCGTTGCGGGGTCGGACGTTGAAGCTTTCTTT.